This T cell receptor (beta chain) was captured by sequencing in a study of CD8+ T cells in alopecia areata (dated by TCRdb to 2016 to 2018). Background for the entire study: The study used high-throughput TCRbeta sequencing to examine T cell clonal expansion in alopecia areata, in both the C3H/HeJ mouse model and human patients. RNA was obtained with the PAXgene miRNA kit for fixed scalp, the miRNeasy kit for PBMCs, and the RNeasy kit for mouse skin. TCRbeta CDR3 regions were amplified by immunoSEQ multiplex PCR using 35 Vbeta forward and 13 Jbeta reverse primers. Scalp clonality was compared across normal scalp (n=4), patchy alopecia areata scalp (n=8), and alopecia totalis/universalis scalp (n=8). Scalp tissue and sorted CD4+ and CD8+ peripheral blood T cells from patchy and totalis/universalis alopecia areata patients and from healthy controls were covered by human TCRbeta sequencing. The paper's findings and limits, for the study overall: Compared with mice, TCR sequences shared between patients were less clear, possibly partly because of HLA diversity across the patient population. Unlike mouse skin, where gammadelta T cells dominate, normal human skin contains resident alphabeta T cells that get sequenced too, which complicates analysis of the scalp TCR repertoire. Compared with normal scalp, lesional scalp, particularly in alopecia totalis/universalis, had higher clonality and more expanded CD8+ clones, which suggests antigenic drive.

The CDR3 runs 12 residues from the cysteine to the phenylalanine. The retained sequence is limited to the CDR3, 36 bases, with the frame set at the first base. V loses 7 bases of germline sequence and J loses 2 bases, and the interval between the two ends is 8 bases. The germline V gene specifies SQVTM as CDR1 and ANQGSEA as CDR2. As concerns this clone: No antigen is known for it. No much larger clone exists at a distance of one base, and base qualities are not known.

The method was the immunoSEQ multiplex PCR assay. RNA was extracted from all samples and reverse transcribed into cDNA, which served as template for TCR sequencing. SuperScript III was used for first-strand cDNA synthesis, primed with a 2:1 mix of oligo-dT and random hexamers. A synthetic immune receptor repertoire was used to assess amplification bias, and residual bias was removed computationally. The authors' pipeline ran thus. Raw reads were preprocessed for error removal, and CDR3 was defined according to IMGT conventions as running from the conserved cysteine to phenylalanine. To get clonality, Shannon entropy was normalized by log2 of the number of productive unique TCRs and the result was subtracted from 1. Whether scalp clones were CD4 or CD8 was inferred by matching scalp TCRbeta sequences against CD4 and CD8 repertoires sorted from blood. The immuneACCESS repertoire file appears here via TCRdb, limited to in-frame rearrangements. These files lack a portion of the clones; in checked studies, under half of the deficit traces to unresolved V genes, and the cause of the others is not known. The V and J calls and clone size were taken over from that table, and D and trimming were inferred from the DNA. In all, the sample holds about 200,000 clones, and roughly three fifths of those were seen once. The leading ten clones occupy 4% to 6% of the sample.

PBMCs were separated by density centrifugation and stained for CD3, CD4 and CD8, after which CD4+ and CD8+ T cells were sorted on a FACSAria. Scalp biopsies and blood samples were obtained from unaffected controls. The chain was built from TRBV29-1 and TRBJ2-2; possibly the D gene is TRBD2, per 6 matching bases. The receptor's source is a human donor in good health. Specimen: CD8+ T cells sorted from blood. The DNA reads TGCAGCGAGGGACTTAACACCGGGGAGCTGTTTTTT. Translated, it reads CSEGLNTGELFF.